This T cell receptor (beta chain) was identified in a study of CD8 T cells in Susac syndrome (dated by TCRdb to between 2019 and 2020). About the full investigation: Repertoire sequencing was used to test whether CD8+ T cell activation and differentiation in Susac syndrome was antigen driven. Beyond this particular receptor, the publication reports: The TCR sequencing and HLA analysis was acknowledged to have included a relatively small number of individuals.

Peripheral blood CD8+ and CD4+ T cells from healthy donors, Susac syndrome patients and multiple sclerosis patients were profiled by high-throughput TCR beta sequencing. The multiple sclerosis controls were treatment-naive patients who had stable or active relapsing-remitting disease and met the revised McDonald criteria. Bulk CD8+ and CD4+ T cells were purified by magnetic negative isolation, whereas CD8+ TEMRA cells were enriched by FACS. Blood was collected in EDTA tubes and processed within 24 hours, with PBMCs isolated through density gradient centrifugation. PBMCs intended for TCR sequencing were cryopreserved in liquid nitrogen and thawed later in a water bath at 37 degrees C. A purity of at least 90% was achieved for sorted or isolated CD4+, CD8+ and CD8+ TEMRA cells. Including cysteine and phenylalanine, the CDR3 has 15 amino acids. Only the CDR3 DNA stays, 45 bases, in frame from base 1. The V and J ends are trimmed by 0 bases and 5 bases, leaving 10 bases between them. From a lookup of the germline V gene, CDR1 and CDR2 are MNHEY and SVGAGI.

Worth noting for this clonotype: It lacks a known antigen. No base-level quality is on record; no much larger clone is a single base apart.

RNA was extracted with the RNeasy kit and roughly 0.45 to 1 ug was reverse transcribed using random hexamers. The immunoSEQ multiplex PCR assay, which covers 54 Vbeta and 13 Jbeta segments, was used to amplify TCR beta CDR3 regions. Bias from PCR amplification was corrected by using a synthetic template baseline for primer optimization and for computational correction. The authors' analysis ran thus. Reads were assigned to V, D and J genes according to IMGT and analyzed in immunoSEQ Analyzer, with only productive sequences retained. Clonality was computed as one minus Shannon entropy normalized by log2 of the number of productive unique sequences. Public and private clones were assessed among the 100 most prevalent clones of each patient and control. Susac-specific clones were defined as absent from healthy and MS cohorts, some 1,000 published viral clones and other ImmuneACCESS disease sequences. The raw public reads went through TCRdb reprocessing: fastp at Q25, MiXCR clone calling, in-frame beta chains kept. Rows merge per CDR3 protein into single entries with the most common DNA and genes. These V and J calls rely on TCRdb rather than the paper's analysis. This sample holds about 250,000 distinct CDR3 sequences; about 93% were observed only once. About 0.071% of the sample is in the top ten clones.

The material sequenced was CD4+ T cells from PBMCs. The TCR was taken from a human donor with multiple sclerosis. The rearrangement joined TRBV6-5 to TRBJ2-2, with the D gene tentatively TRBD1 or TRBD2, based on 5 matching bases in each. The CDR3 amino acid sequence is: CASSYSGPPTGELFF. The DNA sequence reads TGTGCCAGCAGTTACTCGGGACCACCGACCGGGGAGCTGTTTTTT.